This is a list of T cell receptor beta chains from one sample in a study. TCRdb analysed the RT-PCR reads with MiXCR anew, one entry per CDR3 protein. The sample holds almost 700,000 distinct CDR3 sequences, around 14% seen once. The specimen sequenced was memory CD4+ T cells from blood. The receptors stem from a female donor in good health, serving as a healthy control. Each CDR3 is given with its conserved first and last residue. The D gene is left open where the match is weak. A row's size may be missing; if present it is once, few, many or a size class.

cdr3_aa	cdr3_nt	d_call	clone_size	j_call	cdr3_length	v_call
CASSQPGTDTGELFF	TGCGCCAGCAGCCAACCCGGGACAGACACCGGGGAGCTGTTTTTT	TRBD1	few	TRBJ2-2	15	TRBV4-1
CATSDSGGIVTGGEQFF	TGTGCCACCAGTGATTCTGGCGGCATTGTAACCGGGGGTGAGCAGTTCTTC	.	few	TRBJ2-1	17	TRBV24-1
CASSFPSQGATQYF	TGTGCCAGCAGTTTCCCGTCACAGGGGGCAACGCAGTATTTT	TRBD1	many	TRBJ2-3	14	TRBV12-3/TRBV12-4
CSVITGSTEAFF	TGCAGCGTCATTACAGGGAGCACTGAAGCTTTCTTT	.	.	TRBJ1-1	12	TRBV29-1
CSATGQASSGSTIYF	TGCAGTGCTACAGGACAGGCCAGCTCCGGTTCCACCATATATTTT	TRBD1	many	TRBJ1-3	15	TRBV20-1
CASSPQQNTEAFF	TGTGCCAGCTCACCACAGCAGAACACTGAAGCTTTCTTT	.	.	TRBJ1-1	13	TRBV18
CSYDSGRGTDTQYF	TGCAGTTACGACAGCGGGAGGGGCACAGATACGCAGTATTTT	TRBD2	.	TRBJ2-3	14	TRBV20-1
CASSLGRGLSNQPQHF	TGTGCCAGCAGCTTGGGACGGGGCCTAAGCAATCAGCCCCAGCATTTT	.	few	TRBJ1-5	16	TRBV5-6
CASYLPSYEQYF	TGTGCCAGCTATCTCCCTTCCTACGAGCAGTACTTC	.	.	TRBJ2-7	12	TRBV6-1
CASSLNRVWDEQFF	TGCGCCAGCAGCTTGAACAGGGTTTGGGATGAGCAGTTCTTC	.	few	TRBJ2-1	14	TRBV5-1
CASSTRDRHSGEQYF	TGTGCCAGCAGTACGCGGGACCGTCACTCAGGCGAGCAGTACTTC	.	many	TRBJ2-7	15	TRBV25-1
CASGGTVNQPQHF	TGCGCCAGCGGGGGGACAGTTAATCAGCCCCAGCATTTT	TRBD1	few	TRBJ1-5	13	TRBV10-1
CAISGTSEDEQFF	TGTGCCATCAGTGGGACTAGCGAGGATGAGCAGTTCTTC	TRBD2	many	TRBJ2-1	13	TRBV10-3
CSAIRPGTGSDEQYF	TGCAGTGCTATCCGTCCCGGGACAGGGAGCGACGAGCAGTACTTC	TRBD1	few	TRBJ2-7	15	TRBV20-1
CASIIGGGDNQPQHF	TGTGCCAGCATAATCGGAGGGGGGGACAATCAGCCCCAGCATTTT	.	.	TRBJ1-5	15	TRBV28
CASSLNTGKGNTIYF	TGTGCCAGCAGCTTAAATACAGGGAAAGGAAACACCATATATTTT	.	many	TRBJ1-3	15	TRBV4-2
CASSVSEGTYGYTF	TGTGCCAGCAGCGTTTCGGAGGGGACCTATGGCTACACCTTC	.	many	TRBJ1-2	14	TRBV9
CASSLLGGAGDEQYF	TGTGCCAGCAGCCTTCTTGGGGGGGCGGGAGACGAGCAGTACTTC	.	.	TRBJ2-7	15	TRBV7-2
CASSLFTYHGYTF	TGTGCCAGCAGTCTCTTTACATACCATGGCTACACCTTC	.	few	TRBJ1-2	13	TRBV25-1
CAISSRSDSSEAFF	TGTGCCATCAGTTCCAGGAGTGACTCCTCTGAAGCTTTCTTT	.	few	TRBJ1-1	14	TRBV10-3
CASSVGSGNTGELFF	TGTGCCAGCAGCGTAGGTAGCGGGAACACCGGGGAGCTGTTTTTT	.	few	TRBJ2-2	15	TRBV9
CASSPDGSGANVLTF	TGCGCCAGCAGCCCGGACGGCTCTGGGGCCAACGTCCTGACTTTC	.	.	TRBJ2-6	15	TRBV4-3
CASSRRSGITDTQYF	TGTGCCAGCAGCCGGAGAAGCGGTATAACGGATACGCAGTATTTT	.	few	TRBJ2-3	15	TRBV4-2
CASSFDNGGTQYF	TGTGCCAGCAGTTTTGACAACGGGGGGACCCAGTACTTC	.	many	TRBJ2-5	13	TRBV12-3/TRBV12-4
CSRELAGGGYYNEQFF	TGCAGTAGGGAACTAGCGGGCGGGGGGTACTACAATGAGCAGTTCTTC	TRBD2	many	TRBJ2-1	16	TRBV20-1
CAIRGTAQETQYF	TGTGCCATCAGGGGGACAGCACAAGAGACCCAGTACTTC	TRBD1	many	TRBJ2-5	13	TRBV10-3
CASRGTAGDTGELFF	TGCGCCAGCAGAGGGACGGCCGGAGACACCGGGGAGCTGTTTTTT	.	.	TRBJ2-2	15	TRBV5-1
CASSPTGSSGNTIYF	TGTGCCAGCAGCCCGACAGGGAGCTCTGGAAACACCATATATTTT	TRBD1	.	TRBJ1-3	15	TRBV7-9
CASSAGGVSIEQFF	TGTGCCAGCAGTGCAGGGGGCGTAAGTATTGAGCAGTTCTTC	TRBD1	.	TRBJ2-1	14	TRBV12-3/TRBV12-4
CASSLFGGQGLITEAFF	TGTGCCAGCAGTTTATTCGGCGGACAGGGTCTAATCACTGAAGCTTTCTTT	TRBD1	few	TRBJ1-1	17	TRBV27
CSARGFGGRGTEAFF	TGCAGTGCTAGAGGGTTCGGCGGGAGAGGTACTGAAGCTTTCTTT	.	many	TRBJ1-1	15	TRBV20-1
CSGGQGKPYEQYF	TGCAGCGGCGGACAGGGGAAACCCTACGAGCAGTACTTC	TRBD1	many	TRBJ2-7	13	TRBV29-1
CATSGLAEDNEQFF	TGTGCCACCAGTGGATTAGCGGAGGACAATGAGCAGTTCTTC	.	.	TRBJ2-1	14	TRBV24-1
CASSYRGLAGNQETQYF	TGTGCCAGCAGTTATCGAGGACTAGCGGGAAATCAAGAGACCCAGTACTTC	TRBD2	few	TRBJ2-5	17	TRBV27
CASSLAYREPGANVLTF	TGCGCCAGCAGCTTGGCCTACAGGGAACCTGGGGCCAACGTCCTGACTTTC	.	.	TRBJ2-6	17	TRBV5-1
CASTVGASGFGTDTQYF	TGTGCCAGCACCGTGGGGGCTAGCGGGTTCGGCACAGATACGCAGTATTTT	.	.	TRBJ2-3	17	TRBV21-1
CASSRETGTENSPLHF	TGTGCCAGCAGTAGAGAGACAGGGACAGAAAATTCACCCCTCCACTTT	TRBD1	.	TRBJ1-6	16	TRBV6-5